The sequence of this TCR beta chain was determined in a study of blood T cell repertoires in COVID-19. The overall study: Acute and convalescent COVID-19 specimens originated in the United States, Italy and Spain.

With 0 bases removed from V and 1 base from J, the gap between germline ends came to 9 bases. Germline V gene lookup returns CDR1 ENHRY and CDR2 SYGVKD. The CDR3 consists of 15 residues. The protocol was immunoSEQ multiplex PCR, while the TCRdb copy is restricted to in-frame clones and leaves out a portion. The table includes some 160,000 clones, 70% to 80% detected once. The sequence came from a woman aged 70-85 years in a cohort exposed to, infected with or recovered from COVID-19 (not recorded which). Sequences were obtained from PBMCs or T cells enriched from blood (not recorded which). The V call is TRBV10-3, the J call TRBJ1-1, with D possibly being TRBD1 (5 bases). The CDR3 sequence is CAISESMGGNTEAFF. The CDR3 nucleotides read TGTGCCATCAGTGAGTCGATGGGGGGGAACACTGAAGCTTTCTTT.